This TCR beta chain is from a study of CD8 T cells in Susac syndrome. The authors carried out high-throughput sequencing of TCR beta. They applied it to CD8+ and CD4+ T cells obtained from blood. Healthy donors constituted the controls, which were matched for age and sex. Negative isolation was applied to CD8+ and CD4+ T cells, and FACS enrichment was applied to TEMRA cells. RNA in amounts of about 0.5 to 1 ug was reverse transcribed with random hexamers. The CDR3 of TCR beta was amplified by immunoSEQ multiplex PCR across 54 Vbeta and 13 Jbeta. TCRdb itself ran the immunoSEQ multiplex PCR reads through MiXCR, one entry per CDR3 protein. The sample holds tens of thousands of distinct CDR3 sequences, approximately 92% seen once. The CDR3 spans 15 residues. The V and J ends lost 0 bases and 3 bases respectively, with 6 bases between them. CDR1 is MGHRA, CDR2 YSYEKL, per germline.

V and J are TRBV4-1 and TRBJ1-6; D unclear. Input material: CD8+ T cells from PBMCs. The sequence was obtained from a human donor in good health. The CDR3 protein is CASSQEADYNSPLHF. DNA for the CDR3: TGCGCCAGCAGCCAAGAGGCAGACTATAATTCACCCCTCCACTTT.